This TCR beta chain was observed in a study of T cell responses to AZD1222 COVID-19 vaccine. Assay used: immunoSEQ multiplex PCR; TCRdb lists only in-frame clones, some missing. The sample consists of 150,000 or so clones, around 89% of them appearing once. Study observations and caveats: Regions 160-218 and 743-854 held dominance among vaccine-associated CD4 TCRs, which spanned spike.

A word on this clone: Its specificity is unknown.

The specimen comprised peripheral blood, sampled on day 0 of AZD1222 vaccination. The receptor comes from an adult in good health.

This chain's CDR3 is CATSDQGQGVSTDTQYF. CDR3 nucleotides: TGTGCCACCAGTGACCAGGGACAGGGGGTCAGCACAGATACGCAGTATTTT. The chain employs TRBV24-1 and TRBJ2-3; 11 bases match TRBD1. Germline V gives CDR1 KGHDR, CDR2 SFDVKD. Trimming at V came to 4 bases and at J to 0 bases, leaving 5 bases not matched to a gene. CDR3 length equals 17 residues.